Detailed here is one TCR beta chain. CDR1 SNHLY and CDR2 FYNNEI come from the germline V gene. The CDR3 length is 13 residues. V was cut by 4 bases and J by 3 bases, with 10 bases left in between. The sample comes from a study of CD8+ T cells in alopecia areata. Once RNA had been extracted, it was reverse transcribed into cDNA to act as the sequencing template. Produced via immunoSEQ multiplex PCR; TCRdb's table is partial and in-frame only. Altogether around 250,000 clones are present, roughly two thirds being singletons, with the ten largest covering more than 0.95%. This TCR derives from a human donor with alopecia areata. This chain connects TRBV2 to TRBJ2-7, with D hard to call. The specimen was CD4+ T cells sorted from blood, collected at week 0. In DNA form, the CDR3 reads TGTGCCAGCAGTGTTGGTATGGACTACGAGCAGTACTTC. This translates into CASSVGMDYEQYF. Using reference TRBV2 and TRBJ2-7 for the parts outside the CDR3, the full variable domain is EPEVTQTPSHQVTQMGQEVILRCVPISNHLYFYWYRQILGQKVEFLVSFYNNEISEKSEIFDDQFSVERPDGSNFTLKIRSTKLEDSAMYFCASSVGMDYEQYFGPGTRLTVT.